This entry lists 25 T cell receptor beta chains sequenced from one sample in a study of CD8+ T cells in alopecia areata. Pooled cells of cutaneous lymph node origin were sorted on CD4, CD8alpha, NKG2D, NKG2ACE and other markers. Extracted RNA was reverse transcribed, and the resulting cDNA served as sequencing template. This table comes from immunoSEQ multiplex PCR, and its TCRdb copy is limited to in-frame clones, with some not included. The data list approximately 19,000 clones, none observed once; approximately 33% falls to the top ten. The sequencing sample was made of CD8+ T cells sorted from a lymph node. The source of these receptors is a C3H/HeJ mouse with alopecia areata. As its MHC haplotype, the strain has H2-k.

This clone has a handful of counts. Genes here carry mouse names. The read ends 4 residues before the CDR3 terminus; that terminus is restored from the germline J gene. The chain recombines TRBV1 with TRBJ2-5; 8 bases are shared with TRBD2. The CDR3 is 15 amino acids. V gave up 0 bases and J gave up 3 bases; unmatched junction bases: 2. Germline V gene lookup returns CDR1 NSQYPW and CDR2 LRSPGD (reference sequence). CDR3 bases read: TGCACCTGCAGTGCAGATCGGACTGGGCAAGAC. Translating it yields CTCSADRTGQD. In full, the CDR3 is CTCSADRTGQDTQYF.

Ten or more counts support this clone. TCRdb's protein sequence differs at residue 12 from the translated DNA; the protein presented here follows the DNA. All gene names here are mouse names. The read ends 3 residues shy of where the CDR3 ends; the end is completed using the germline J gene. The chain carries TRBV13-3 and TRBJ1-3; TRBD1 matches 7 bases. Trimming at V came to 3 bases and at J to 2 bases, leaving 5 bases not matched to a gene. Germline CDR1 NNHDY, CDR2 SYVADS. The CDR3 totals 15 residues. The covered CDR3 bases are TGTGCCAGCAGTGCAGCCCAGGGGGCTGGAAATACG. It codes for CASSAAQGAGNT. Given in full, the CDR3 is CASSAAQGAGNTLYF.

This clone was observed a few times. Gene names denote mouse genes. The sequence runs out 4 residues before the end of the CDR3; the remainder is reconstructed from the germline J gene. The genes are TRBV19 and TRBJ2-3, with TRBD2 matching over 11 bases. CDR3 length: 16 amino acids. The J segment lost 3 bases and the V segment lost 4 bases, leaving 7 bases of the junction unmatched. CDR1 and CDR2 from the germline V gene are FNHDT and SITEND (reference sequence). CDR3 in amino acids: CASSPLGGRRAETLYF. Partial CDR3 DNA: TGTGCCAGCAGTCCACTGGGGGGGCGACGAGCAGAA.

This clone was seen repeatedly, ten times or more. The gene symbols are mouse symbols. This CDR3 reads CASSPGLGGRDTQYF. The CDR3 DNA, read in part, is TGTGCCAGCAGCCCCGGACTGGGGGGAAGGGAC. The gene calls are TRBV14 and TRBJ2-5, with 11 bases lining up with TRBD2. The CDR3 extends 4 residues past the end of the read, so its final part is completed from the germline J gene. The CDR3 consists of 15 residues. Germline V gene lookup returns CDR1 SGHDT and CDR2 FRDEAV. Looking up the rest from reference TRBV14 and TRBJ2-5 gives the full variable domain: EAGVTQSPRYAVLQEGQAVSFWCDPISGHDTLYWYQQPRDQGPQLLVYFRDEAVIDNSQLPSDRFSAVRPKGTNSTLKIQSAKQGDTATYLCASSPGLGGRDTQYFGPGTRLLVL.

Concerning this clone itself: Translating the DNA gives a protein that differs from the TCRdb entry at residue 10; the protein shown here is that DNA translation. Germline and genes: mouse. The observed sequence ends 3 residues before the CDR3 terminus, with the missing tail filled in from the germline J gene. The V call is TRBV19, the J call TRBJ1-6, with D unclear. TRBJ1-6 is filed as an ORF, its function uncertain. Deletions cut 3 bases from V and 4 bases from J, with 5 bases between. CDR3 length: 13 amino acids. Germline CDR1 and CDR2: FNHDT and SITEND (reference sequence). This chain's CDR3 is CASSTVYNSPLYF. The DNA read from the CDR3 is TGTGCCAGCAGTACTGTATATAATTCGCCC.

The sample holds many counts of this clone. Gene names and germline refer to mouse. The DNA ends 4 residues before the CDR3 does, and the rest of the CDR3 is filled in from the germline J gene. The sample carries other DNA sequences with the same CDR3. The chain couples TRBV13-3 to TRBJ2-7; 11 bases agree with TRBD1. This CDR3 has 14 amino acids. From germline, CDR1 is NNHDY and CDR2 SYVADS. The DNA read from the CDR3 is TGTGCCAGCAGTACCGGGACAGGGGGTTAT. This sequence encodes CASSTGTGGY. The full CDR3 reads CASSTGTGGYEQYF.

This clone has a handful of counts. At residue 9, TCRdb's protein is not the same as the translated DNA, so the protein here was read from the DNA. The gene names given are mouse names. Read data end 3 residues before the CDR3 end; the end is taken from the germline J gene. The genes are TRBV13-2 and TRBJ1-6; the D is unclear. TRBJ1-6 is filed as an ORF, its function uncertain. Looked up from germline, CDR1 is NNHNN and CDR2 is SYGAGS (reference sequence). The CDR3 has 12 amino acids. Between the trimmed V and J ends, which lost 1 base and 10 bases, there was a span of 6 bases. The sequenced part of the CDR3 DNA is TGTGCCAGCGGTGATTGGGTCTCGCCC. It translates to CASGDWVSP. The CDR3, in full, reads CASGDWVSPLYF.

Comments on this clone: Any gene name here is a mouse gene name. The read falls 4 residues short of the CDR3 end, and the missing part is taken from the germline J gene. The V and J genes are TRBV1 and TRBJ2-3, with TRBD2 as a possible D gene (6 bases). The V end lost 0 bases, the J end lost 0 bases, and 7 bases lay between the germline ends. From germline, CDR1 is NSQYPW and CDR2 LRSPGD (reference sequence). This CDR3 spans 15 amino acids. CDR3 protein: CTCSAEWGSAETLYF. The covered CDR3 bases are TGCACCTGCAGTGCAGAGTGGGGGAGTGCAGAA.

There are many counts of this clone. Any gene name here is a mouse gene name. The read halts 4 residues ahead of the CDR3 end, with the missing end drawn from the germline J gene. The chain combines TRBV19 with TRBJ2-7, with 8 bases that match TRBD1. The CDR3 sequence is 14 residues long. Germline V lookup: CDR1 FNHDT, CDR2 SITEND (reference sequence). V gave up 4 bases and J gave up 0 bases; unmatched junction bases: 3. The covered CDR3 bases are TGTGCCAGCAGTGGACAGGGAAGCTCCTAT. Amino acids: CASSGQGSSY. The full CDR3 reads CASSGQGSSYEQYF.

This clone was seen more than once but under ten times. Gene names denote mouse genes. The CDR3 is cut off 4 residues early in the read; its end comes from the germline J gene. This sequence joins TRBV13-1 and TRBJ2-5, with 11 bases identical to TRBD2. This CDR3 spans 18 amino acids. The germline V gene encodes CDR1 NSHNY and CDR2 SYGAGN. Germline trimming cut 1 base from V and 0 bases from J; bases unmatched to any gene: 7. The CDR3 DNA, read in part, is TGTGCCAGCAGTGATCCGGGACTGGGGGAGGTTAACCAAGAC. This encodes CASSDPGLGEVNQD. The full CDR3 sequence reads CASSDPGLGEVNQDTQYF.

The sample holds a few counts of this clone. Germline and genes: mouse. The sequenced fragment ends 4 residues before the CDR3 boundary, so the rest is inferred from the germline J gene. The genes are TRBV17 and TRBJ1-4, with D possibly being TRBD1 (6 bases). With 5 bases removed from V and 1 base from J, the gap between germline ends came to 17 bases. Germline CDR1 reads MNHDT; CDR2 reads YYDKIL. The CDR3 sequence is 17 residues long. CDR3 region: CASSPSLGQNSNERLFF. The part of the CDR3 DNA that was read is TGTGCTAGCAGTCCCTCCCTGGGACAAAATTCCAACGAA.

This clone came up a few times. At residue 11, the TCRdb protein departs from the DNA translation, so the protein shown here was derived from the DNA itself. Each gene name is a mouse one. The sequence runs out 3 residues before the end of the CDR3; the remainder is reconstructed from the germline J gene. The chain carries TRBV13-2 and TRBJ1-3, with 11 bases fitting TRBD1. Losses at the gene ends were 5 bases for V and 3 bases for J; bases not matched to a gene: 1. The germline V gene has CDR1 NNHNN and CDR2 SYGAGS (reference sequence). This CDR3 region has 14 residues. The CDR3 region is CASGGTGGGNTLYF. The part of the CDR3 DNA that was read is TGTGCCAGCGGGGGGACAGGGGGTGGAAATACG.

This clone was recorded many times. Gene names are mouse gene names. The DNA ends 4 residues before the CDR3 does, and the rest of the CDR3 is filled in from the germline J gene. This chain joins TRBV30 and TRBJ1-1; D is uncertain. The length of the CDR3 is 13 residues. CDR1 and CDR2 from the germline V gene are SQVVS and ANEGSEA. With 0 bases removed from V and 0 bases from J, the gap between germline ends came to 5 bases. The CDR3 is CSSRDGANTEVFF. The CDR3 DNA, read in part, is TGTAGTTCTAGAGATGGGGCAAACACA.

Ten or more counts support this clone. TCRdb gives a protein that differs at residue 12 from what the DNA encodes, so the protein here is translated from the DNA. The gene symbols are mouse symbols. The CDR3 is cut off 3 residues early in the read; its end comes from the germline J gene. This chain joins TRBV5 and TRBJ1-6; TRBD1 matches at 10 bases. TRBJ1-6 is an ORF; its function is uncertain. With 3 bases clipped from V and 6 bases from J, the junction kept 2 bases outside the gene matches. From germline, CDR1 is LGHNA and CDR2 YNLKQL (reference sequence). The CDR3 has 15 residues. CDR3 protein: CASSHRDRGNSPLYF. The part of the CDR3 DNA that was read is TGTGCCAGCAGCCACCGGGACAGGGGTAATTCGCCC.

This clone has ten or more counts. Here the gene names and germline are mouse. Incomplete CDR3 DNA: TGTGCCAGCAGTGAGGGACAGGCAAACTCC. Its translation is CASSEGQANS. The whole CDR3 protein reads CASSEGQANSDYTF. This chain joins TRBV13-3 and TRBJ1-2; 8 bases fit TRBD1. The read falls 4 residues short of the CDR3 end, and the missing part is taken from the germline J gene. CDR1 and CDR2 from the germline V gene are NNHDY and SYVADS. This CDR3 comprises 14 residues. The V segment lost 2 bases and the J segment 0 bases; nucleotides outside the gene matches: 0.

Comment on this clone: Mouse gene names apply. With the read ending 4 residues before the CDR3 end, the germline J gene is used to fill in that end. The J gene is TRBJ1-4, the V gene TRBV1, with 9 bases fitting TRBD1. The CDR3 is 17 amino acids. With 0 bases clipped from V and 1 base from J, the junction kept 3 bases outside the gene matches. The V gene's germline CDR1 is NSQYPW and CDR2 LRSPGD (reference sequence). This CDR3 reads CTCSADEGQGSNERLFF. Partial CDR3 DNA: TGCACCTGCAGTGCAGATGAGGGACAGGGTTCCAACGAA.

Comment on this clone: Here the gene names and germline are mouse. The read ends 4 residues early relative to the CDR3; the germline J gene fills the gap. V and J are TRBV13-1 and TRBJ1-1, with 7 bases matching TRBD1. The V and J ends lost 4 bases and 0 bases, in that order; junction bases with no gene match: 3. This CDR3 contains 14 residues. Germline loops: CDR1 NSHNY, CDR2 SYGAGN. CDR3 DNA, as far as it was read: TGTGCCAGCAGTTGGGACAGCGCAAACACA. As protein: CASSWDSANT. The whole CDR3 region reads CASSWDSANTEVFF.

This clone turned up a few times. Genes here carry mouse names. CDR3 DNA, as far as it was read: TGTGCCAGCAGTGATGCCTGGGGGGGTCCCCAAGAC. Amino acid sequence: CASSDAWGGPQD. The CDR3 reads in full as CASSDAWGGPQDTQYF. This chain uses TRBV13-3 with TRBJ2-5; the match to TRBD2 covers 9 bases. Coverage ceases 4 residues before the CDR3 finishes, and the germline J gene fills in the end. The CDR3 is made up of 16 amino acids. V trimming: 0 bases; J trimming: 2 bases; junction bases outside the gene matches: 4. Germline values: CDR1 NNHDY, CDR2 SYVADS. Drawing the rest from reference TRBV13-3 and TRBJ2-5, the complete variable domain is EAAVTQSPRSKVAVTGGKVTLSCHQTNNHDYMYWYRQDTGHGLRLIHYSYVADSTEKGDIPDGYKASRPSQENFSLILELASLSQTAVYFCASSDAWGGPQDTQYFGPGTRLLVL.

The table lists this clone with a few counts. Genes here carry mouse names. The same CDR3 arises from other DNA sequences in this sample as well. Incomplete CDR3 DNA: TGTGCCAGCAGTGATGTGGGGGGCGGCCAAGAC. This codes for CASSDVGGGQD. The CDR3 reads in full as CASSDVGGGQDTQYF. The gene calls are TRBV13-3 and TRBJ2-5; D is perhaps TRBD2 (7 bases). The CDR3 extends 4 residues past the end of the read, so its final part is completed from the germline J gene. Trimming shortened V by 0 bases and J by 2 bases, and 10 bases separated the two germline ends. The germline gives CDR1 NNHDY, CDR2 SYVADS. This CDR3 comprises 15 residues.

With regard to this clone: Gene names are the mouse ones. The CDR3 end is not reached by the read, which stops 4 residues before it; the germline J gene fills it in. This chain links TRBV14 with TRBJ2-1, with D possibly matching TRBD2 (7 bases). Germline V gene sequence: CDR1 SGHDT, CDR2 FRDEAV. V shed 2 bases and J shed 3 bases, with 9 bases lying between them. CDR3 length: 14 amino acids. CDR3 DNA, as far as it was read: TGTGCCAGCAGTTTGAGGGGGGGCTATGCT. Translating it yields CASSLRGGYA. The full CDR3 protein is CASSLRGGYAEQFF.

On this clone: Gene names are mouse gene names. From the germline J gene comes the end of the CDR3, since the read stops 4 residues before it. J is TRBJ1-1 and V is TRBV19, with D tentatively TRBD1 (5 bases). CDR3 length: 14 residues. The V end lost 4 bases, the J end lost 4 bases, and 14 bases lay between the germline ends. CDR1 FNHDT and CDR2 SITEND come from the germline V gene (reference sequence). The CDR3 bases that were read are TGTGCCAGCAGTCCCACAGGAATGGGCACA. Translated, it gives CASSPTGMGT. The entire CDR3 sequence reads CASSPTGMGTEVFF. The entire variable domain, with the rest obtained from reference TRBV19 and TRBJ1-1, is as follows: GGIITQTPKFLIGQEGQKLTLKCQQNFNHDTMYWYRQDSGKGLRLIYYSITENDLQKGDLSEGYDASREKKSSFSLTVTSAQKNEMAVFLCASSPTGMGTEVFFGKGTRLTVV.

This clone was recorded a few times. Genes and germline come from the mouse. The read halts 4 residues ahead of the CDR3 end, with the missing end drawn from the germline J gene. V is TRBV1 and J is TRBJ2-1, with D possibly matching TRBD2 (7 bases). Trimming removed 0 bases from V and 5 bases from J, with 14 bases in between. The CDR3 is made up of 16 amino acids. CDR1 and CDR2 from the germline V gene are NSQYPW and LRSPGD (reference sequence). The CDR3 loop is CTCSADTWGRDAEQFF. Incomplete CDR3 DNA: TGCACCTGCAGTGCAGATACCTGGGGGCGCGATGCT.

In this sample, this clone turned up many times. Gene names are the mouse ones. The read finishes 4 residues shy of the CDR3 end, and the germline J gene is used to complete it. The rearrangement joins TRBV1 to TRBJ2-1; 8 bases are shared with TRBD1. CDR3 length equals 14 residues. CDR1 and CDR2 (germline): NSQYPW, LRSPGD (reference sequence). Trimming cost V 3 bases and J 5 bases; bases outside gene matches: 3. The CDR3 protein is CTCSARTGNAEQFF. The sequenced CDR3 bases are TGCACCTGCAGTGCGAGGACAGGGAATGCT.

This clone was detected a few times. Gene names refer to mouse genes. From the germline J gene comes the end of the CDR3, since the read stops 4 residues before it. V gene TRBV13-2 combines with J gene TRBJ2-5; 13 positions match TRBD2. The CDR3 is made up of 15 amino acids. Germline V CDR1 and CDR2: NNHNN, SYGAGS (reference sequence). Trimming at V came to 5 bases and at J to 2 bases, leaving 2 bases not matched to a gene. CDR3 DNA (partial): TGTGCCAGCGGGGACTGGGGGGGCGCCCAAGAC. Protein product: CASGDWGGAQD. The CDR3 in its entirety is CASGDWGGAQDTQYF.

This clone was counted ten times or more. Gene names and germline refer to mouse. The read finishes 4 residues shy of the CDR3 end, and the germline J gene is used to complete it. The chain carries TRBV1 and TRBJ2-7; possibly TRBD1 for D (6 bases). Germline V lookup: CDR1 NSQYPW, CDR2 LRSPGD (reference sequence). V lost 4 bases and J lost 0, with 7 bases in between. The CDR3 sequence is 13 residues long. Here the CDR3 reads CTCSGDNSYEQYF. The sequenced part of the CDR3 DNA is TGCACCTGCAGTGGGGACAACTCCTAT. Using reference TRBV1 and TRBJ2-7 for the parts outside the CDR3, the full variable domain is VTLLEQNPRWRLVPRGQAVNLRCILKNSQYPWMSWYQQDLQKQLQWLFTLRSPGDKEVKSLPGADYLATRVTDTELRLQVANMSQGRTLYCTCSGDNSYEQYFGPGTRLTVL.